The 14 T cell receptor beta chains below come from one sample, sequenced in a study of CD8+CD57+ T cells in acquired aplastic anemia. Patients chosen for sequencing had shown CD8+CD57+ cell expansion by flow cytometry. Genomic DNA, serving as template, underwent TCR beta VDJ and CDR3 profiling. TCRdb ran MiXCR on the reads and lists one entry per CDR3 protein. The profile covers around 210,000 distinct CDR3 sequences, with 60% to 80% appearing a single time and about three fifths taken by the ten largest. The sequenced material came from sorted CD4+, CD8+, or CD8+CD57+ T cells (not recorded which) from PBMCs. These receptors all come from a human donor with aplastic anemia.

CDR3 DNA: TGCAGTGCTAGGGAAGCGGGAAGCTCCTACAATGAGCAGTTCTTC. Residues: CSAREAGSSYNEQFF. The gene calls are TRBV20-1 and TRBJ2-1, with 7 bases lining up with TRBD2. The junction had 5 bases not matched to a gene; V was cut back by 3 bases and J by 0 bases. Germline lookup yields CDR1 DFQATT and CDR2 SNEGSKA (reference sequence). The CDR3 is 15 residues long.

The chain employs TRBV30 and TRBJ2-7; 8 bases fit TRBD2. Looked up from germline, CDR1 is GTSNPN and CDR2 is SVGIG (reference sequence). This CDR3 has 15 amino acids. Trimming at V came to 0 bases and at J to 3 bases, leaving 7 bases not matched to a gene. CDR3 sequence (DNA): TGTGCCTGGAGTGTAGGGCTAGCGGGCGGCTACGAGCAGTACTTC. It yields the protein CAWSVGLAGGYEQYF.

This clonotype was counted once. The V call is TRBV5-1, the J call TRBJ2-3; TRBD1 is a possible D gene (6 bases). This CDR3 region has 14 residues. Germline values: CDR1 SGHRS, CDR2 YFSETQ. V shed 5 bases and J shed 2 bases, with 12 bases lying between them. CDR3 DNA sequence: TGCGCCAGCAGTTCCGACAGGATCACAGATACGCAGTATTTT. This codes for CASSSDRITDTQYF. Filled out from reference TRBV5-1 and TRBJ2-3, the complete variable domain reads KAGVTQTPRYLIKTRGQQVTLSCSPISGHRSVSWYQQTPGQGLQFLFEYFSETQRNKGNFPGRFSGRQFSNSRSEMNVSTLELGDSALYLCASSSDRITDTQYFGPGTRLTVL.

V and J are TRBV7-9 and TRBJ1-5; D uncertain. CDR3 length: 14 amino acids. The germline gives CDR1 SEHNR, CDR2 FQNEAQ (reference sequence). Trimming took off 5 bases at V and 5 bases at J, with 13 bases between the two ends. The CDR3 protein is CASSPGRAHQPQHF. The DNA for the CDR3 is TGTGCCAGCAGCCCCGGACGGGCACATCAGCCCCAGCATTTT.

This CDR3 reads CASKDMVTTEAFF. The CDR3, as DNA: TGTGCCAGTAAGGACATGGTGACCACTGAAGCTTTCTTT. The chain carries TRBV19 and TRBJ1-1, with D tentatively TRBD1 (5 bases). The V and J ends lost 7 bases and 4 bases respectively, with 13 bases between them. This CDR3 has 13 residues. Germline CDR1 and CDR2: LNHDA and SQIVND (reference sequence).

This clonotype was seen more than once but under ten times. The chain is built from TRBV10-3 and TRBJ1-2; weak D call: TRBD1 (5 bases). Germline CDR1 is ENHRY and CDR2 is SYGVKD. Trimming left V 4 bases short and J 6 bases short, with 9 bases between. The CDR3 is made up of 12 amino acids. DNA of the CDR3: TGTGCCATCAGTGGACAGAAAGATGGCTACACCTTC. Its protein product is CAISGQKDGYTF.

Regarding this clonotype: This sequence may be a read error, since a much larger clone differs from it by one base. V usage is TRBV4-1 and J usage is TRBJ2-3; 11 bases agree with TRBD2. V shed 4 bases, J shed 5 bases, and the junction held 5 bases outside the gene matches. CDR3 size: 15 residues. Germline CDR1 MGHRA, CDR2 YSYEKL. The CDR3 here is CASSRASGGRDTQYF. The CDR3 region has the DNA TGCGCCAGCAGCCGCGCTAGCGGGGGGAGAGATACGCAGTATTTT.

As concerns this clonotype: The junction departs from germline at one end; a sequencing error may be responsible. The V and J genes are TRBV7-8 and TRBJ2-1; the D gene is possibly TRBD1 (5 bases). CDR1 and CDR2 from the germline V gene are SGHVS and FQNEAQ. The CDR3 has 17 residues. The CDR3 loop reads CASSVFFDSLNYNEQFF. The CDR3 DNA reads TGTGCTAGCAGCGTCTTCTTTGACAGCCTGAACTACAATGAGCAGTTCTTC.

This clonotype was seen only a few times. The CDR3: CASSPTGGGFRAFF. CDR3 in DNA: TGTGCCAGCAGCCCGACCGGGGGCGGTTTCCGTGCTTTCTTT. The V gene is TRBV7-9, the J gene TRBJ1-1; D might be TRBD1 (6 bases). The CDR3 is 14 residues long. V dropped 5 bases and J dropped 11 bases, with 21 bases sitting between them. CDR1 is SEHNR, CDR2 FQNEAQ, per germline (reference sequence).

CDR3 region: CSASQGGGSNQPQHF. The CDR3 coding sequence is TGCAGTGCTAGCCAGGGAGGAGGTAGCAATCAGCCCCAGCATTTT. V usage is TRBV20-1 and J usage is TRBJ1-5, with D perhaps TRBD1 (5 bases). The germline V gene encodes CDR1 DFQATT and CDR2 SNEGSKA (reference sequence). Trimming shortened V by 3 bases and J by 0 bases, and 12 bases separated the two germline ends. CDR3 length: 15 residues.

The rearrangement uses TRBV7-4 and TRBJ1-2; D call uncertain. CDR3 size: 14 residues. V lost 6 bases to trimming and J lost 8 bases, with 19 bases between them. Germline lookup yields CDR1 SGHVT and CDR2 SQSDAQ. The chain's CDR3 is CASSLNSDSGGYTF. CDR3 nucleotides: TGTGCCAGCAGTTTAAACAGCGACTCGGGCGGCTACACCTTC. Full variable domain (missing parts from reference TRBV7-4 and TRBJ1-2): GAGVSQSPRYKVAKRGRDVALRCDSISGHVTLYWYRQTLGQGSEVLTYSQSDAQRDKSGRPSGRFSAERPERSVSTLKIQRTEQGDSAVYLCASSLNSDSGGYTFGSGTRLTVV.

This clonotype has more than one count but fewer than ten. The V and J genes are TRBV20-1 and TRBJ1-2, with TRBD1 as a possible D gene (6 bases). CDR1 and CDR2 from the germline V gene are DFQATT and SNEGSKA (reference sequence). This CDR3 spans 12 amino acids. V lost 4 bases and J 6 bases, leaving 12 bases between the germline ends. CDR3 nucleotide sequence: TGCAGTGCTACCAGGGGCGGAGATGGCTACACCTTC. This gives the protein CSATRGGDGYTF.

The gene calls are TRBV12-3 or TRBV12-4 and TRBJ2-7; D ambiguous. The CDR3 contains 13 residues. The V gene lost 6 bases and the J gene lost 6 bases, with 15 bases spanning the gap. The CDR3, as DNA: TGTGCCAGCAGCCCCCGAATTCAAGTCGAGCAGTACTTC. It codes for CASSPRIQVEQYF.

This clonotype has a handful of counts. This chain connects TRBV28 to TRBJ1-1; the match to TRBD1 covers 8 bases. CDR1 MDHEN and CDR2 SYDVKM come from the germline V gene. Trimming cost V 2 bases and J 7 bases; bases outside gene matches: 3. The CDR3 totals 13 residues. As DNA, the CDR3 is TGTGCCAGCAGTTTAGACAGGGGCCATGAAGCTTTCTTT. This encodes CASSLDRGHEAFF.